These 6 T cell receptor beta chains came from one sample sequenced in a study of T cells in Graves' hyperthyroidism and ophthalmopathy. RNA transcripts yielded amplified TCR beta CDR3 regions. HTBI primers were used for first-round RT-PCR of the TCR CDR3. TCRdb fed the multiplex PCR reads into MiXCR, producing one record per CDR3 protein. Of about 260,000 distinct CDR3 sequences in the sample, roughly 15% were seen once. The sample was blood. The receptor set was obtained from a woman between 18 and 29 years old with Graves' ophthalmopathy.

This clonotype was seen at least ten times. CDR3 nucleotide sequence: TGTGCCCCTAGAGGGAATTCACCCCTCCACTTT. This gives the protein CAPRGNSPLHF. The chain recombines TRBV10-3 with TRBJ1-6; no firm D call. The CDR3 has 11 amino acids. The germline V gene encodes CDR1 ENHRY and CDR2 SYGVKD. V lost 11 bases to trimming and J lost 7 bases, with 9 bases between them.

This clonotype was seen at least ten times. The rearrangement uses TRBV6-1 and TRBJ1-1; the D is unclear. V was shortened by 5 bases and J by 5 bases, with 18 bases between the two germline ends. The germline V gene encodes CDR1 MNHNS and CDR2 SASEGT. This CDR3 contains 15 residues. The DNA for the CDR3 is TGTGCCAGCAGTTACGTTTTGGGGTTCGGGACTGAAGCTTTCTTT. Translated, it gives CASSYVLGFGTEAFF.

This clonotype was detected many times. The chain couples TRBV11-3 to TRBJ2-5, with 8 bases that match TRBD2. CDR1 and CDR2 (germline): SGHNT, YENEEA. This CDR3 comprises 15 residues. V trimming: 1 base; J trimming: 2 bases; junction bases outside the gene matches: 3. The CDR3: CASSLGSSGQETQYF. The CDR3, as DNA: TGTGCCAGCAGCTTAGGGTCTAGCGGGCAAGAGACCCAGTACTTC.

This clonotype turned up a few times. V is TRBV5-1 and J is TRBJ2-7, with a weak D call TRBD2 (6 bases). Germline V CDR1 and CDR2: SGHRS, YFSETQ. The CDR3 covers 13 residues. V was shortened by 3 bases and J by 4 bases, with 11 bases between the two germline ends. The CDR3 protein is CASSSLATYEQYF. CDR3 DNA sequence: TGCGCCAGCAGCTCCCTAGCGACATACGAGCAGTACTTC.

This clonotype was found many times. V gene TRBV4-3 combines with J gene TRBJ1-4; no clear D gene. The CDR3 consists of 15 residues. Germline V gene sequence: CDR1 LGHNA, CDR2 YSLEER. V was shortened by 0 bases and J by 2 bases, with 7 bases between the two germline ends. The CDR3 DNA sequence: TGCGCCAGCAGCCAAGACGGGAGGACTAATGAAAAACTGTTTTTT. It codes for CASSQDGRTNEKLFF.

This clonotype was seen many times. The DNA of the CDR3 is TGTGCCAGCAGCTCGGAACAAGACTCCTACAATGAGCAGTTCTTC. This sequence encodes CASSSEQDSYNEQFF. The chain combines TRBV7-9 with TRBJ2-1; no firm D call. Per germline, CDR1 SEHNR and CDR2 FQNEAQ (reference sequence). Trimming stripped 4 bases from V and 0 bases from J, with 10 bases between. The CDR3 covers 15 residues.